Each of the 27 T cell receptor beta chains below was sequenced from the same sample in a study of PD-1 blockade in classical Hodgkin lymphoma. Generated by immunoSEQ multiplex PCR, the TCRdb table keeps only in-frame clones and is missing some. The table includes 13,000 to 15,000 clones, about four fifths detected once. Every single patient, without exception, relapsed after autologous stem cell transplantation, and brentuximab vedotin exposure varied. Sequenced material: peripheral blood mononuclear cells (PBMCs), taken at baseline. The source is a human donor with classical Hodgkin lymphoma.

Only one count was recorded for this clone. The gene calls are TRBV19 and TRBJ1-1; D gene ambiguous. Per germline, CDR1 LNHDA and CDR2 SQIVND (reference sequence). V gave up 3 bases and J gave up 3 bases, with 8 bases separating them. This CDR3 comprises 13 residues. The CDR3 region has the DNA TGTGCCAGTAGTATCGATCGGGACACTGAAGCTTTCTTT. This codes for CASSIDRDTEAFF.

This chain links TRBV5-1 with TRBJ2-1, with D maybe TRBD1 (5 bases). Trimming left V 7 bases short and J 3 bases short, with 14 bases between. Germline assignment: CDR1 SGHRS and CDR2 YFSETQ. The CDR3 has 14 residues. As DNA, the CDR3 is TGCGCCAGCGGAGACAGAACCGACTACAATGAGCAGTTCTTC. Translating it yields CASGDRTDYNEQFF.

The chain recombines TRBV19 with TRBJ2-1, with TRBD1 identical over 11 bases. Per germline, CDR1 LNHDA and CDR2 SQIVND (reference sequence). This CDR3 is 14 amino acids long. The V and J ends lost 8 bases and 3 bases, in that order; junction bases with no gene match: 3. CDR3 bases: TGTGCCAGTTCCGGGACAGGGGGCTACAATGAGCAGTTCTTC. Translation gives CASSGTGGYNEQFF.

This clone qualifies as medium-sized. The chain is built from TRBV10-3 and TRBJ2-2, with a tentative D call TRBD1 (5 bases). Trimming shortened V by 4 bases and J by 11 bases, and 11 bases separated the two germline ends. The CDR3 sequence is 12 residues long. The germline V gene has CDR1 ENHRY and CDR2 SYGVKD. CDR3 in amino acids: CAISGQGEELFF. Here the CDR3 DNA reads TGTGCCATCAGTGGCCAGGGTGAAGAGCTGTTTTTT.

The chain carries TRBV10-1 and TRBJ2-3, with D perhaps matching TRBD1 (6 bases). Germline CDR1 is WNHNN and CDR2 is SYGVQD (reference sequence). Trimming removed 7 bases from V and 2 bases from J, with 10 bases in between. CDR3 length equals 13 residues. The CDR3 spells CASKSGATDTQYF. DNA for the CDR3: TGCGCCAGCAAATCAGGGGCCACAGATACGCAGTATTTT.

The chain joins TRBV27 to TRBJ1-6; possibly TRBD1 for D (5 bases). Germline V gives CDR1 MNHEY, CDR2 SMNVEV (reference sequence). V lost 3 bases, J lost 8 bases, and 29 bases lay in between. This CDR3 spans 20 amino acids. In DNA form, the CDR3 reads TGTGCCAGCAGTTTGATCTACCCAGGGACCCCTGCCTTTGCGGATTCACCCCTCCACTTT. Protein: CASSLIYPGTPAFADSPLHF.

The chain carries TRBV9 and TRBJ2-1, with a weak D call TRBD1 (5 bases). V lost 0 bases and J lost 9, with 7 bases in between. This CDR3 has 12 amino acids. In germline, CDR1 is SGDLS, CDR2 YYNGEE. DNA for the CDR3: TGTGCCAGCAGCGTAGATGGGGCTGAGCAGTTCTTC. Translating gives CASSVDGAEQFF.

This clone was found once. CDR3 sequence: CASSESGTGITVYNEQFF. DNA for the CDR3: TGTGCCAGCAGTGAATCCGGGACGGGAATTACCGTCTACAATGAGCAGTTCTTC. The V and J genes are TRBV9 and TRBJ2-1; possibly TRBD1 or TRBD2 for D (5 bases each). In germline, CDR1 is SGDLS, CDR2 YYNGEE. This CDR3 has 18 residues. Between the trimmed V and J ends, which lost 5 bases and 3 bases, there was a span of 24 bases.

This sequence joins TRBV4-2 and TRBJ1-1; weak D call: TRBD1 (6 bases). V was trimmed by 0 bases and J by 5 bases, leaving 13 bases between them. The V gene's germline CDR1 is LGHNA and CDR2 YNFKEQ. This CDR3 contains 15 residues. The CDR3, as DNA: TGTGCCAGCAGCCAAGATGGGGGCCGGGGGACTGAAGCTTTCTTT. Translation: CASSQDGGRGTEAFF.

Judged by abundance, this clone is large (0.1 to 1%). The J gene is TRBJ1-6, the V gene TRBV2; 7 bases line up with TRBD1. Germline loops: CDR1 SNHLY, CDR2 FYNNEI. The V gene end was trimmed by 8 bases and the J gene end by 0 bases; junction bases not matched to a gene: 16. The CDR3 covers 19 residues. The CDR3 here is CASRLTTGTESSYNSPLHF. The CDR3 DNA reads as TGTGCCAGCCGTCTTACTACCGGGACAGAGAGCTCCTATAATTCACCCCTCCACTTT.

The chain couples TRBV12-5 to TRBJ1-5; D is uncertain. The CDR3 is 13 residues long. Germline V gives CDR1 LGHNT, CDR2 FRNRAP. The germline V and J ends were trimmed by 2 bases and 3 bases, with 5 bases remaining between them. CDR3 sequence reads: CASGLTPNQPQHF. The CDR3 DNA reads as TGTGCTAGTGGTTTGACACCCAATCAGCCCCAGCATTTT. Full variable domain (remainder filled in from reference TRBV12-5 and TRBJ1-5): DARVTQTPRHKVTEMGQEVTMRCQPILGHNTVFWYRQTMMQGLELLAYFRNRAPLDDSGMPKDRFSAEMPDATLATLKIQPSEPRDSAVYFCASGLTPNQPQHFGDGTRLSIL.

The chain has TRBV7-2 and TRBJ2-2, with D perhaps matching TRBD2 (5 bases). The CDR3 totals 16 residues. Germline-derived CDR1 and CDR2 are SGHTA and FQGNSA. Trimming removed 4 bases at V and 3 bases at J, with 15 bases between. The CDR3 coding sequence is TGTGCCAGCAGCTATTGGATAGGGAGTTACACCGGGGAGCTGTTTTTT. Its protein is CASSYWIGSYTGELFF.

This clone was observed a few times. The rearrangement uses TRBV5-1 and TRBJ1-1; tentatively, D is TRBD1 (6 bases). The V gene's germline CDR1 is SGHRS and CDR2 YFSETQ. V lost 4 bases to trimming and J lost 1 base, with 14 bases between them. This CDR3 is 15 amino acids long. The CDR3 loop is CASSPSGTKNTEAFF. In DNA form, the CDR3 reads TGCGCCAGCAGCCCTTCCGGGACAAAGAACACTGAAGCTTTCTTT.

V usage is TRBV18 and J usage is TRBJ1-4, with TRBD1 as a possible D gene (5 bases). Between the trimmed V and J ends, which lost 3 bases and 6 bases, there was a span of 11 bases. The CDR3 length is 14 residues. The germline V gene has CDR1 KGHSH and CDR2 LQKENI. The CDR3 coding sequence is TGTGCCAGCTCACCTCAGGACACATATGAAAAACTGTTTTTT. Protein: CASSPQDTYEKLFF.

The chain carries TRBV5-1 and TRBJ1-1; D is ambiguous. This CDR3 is 14 amino acids long. Per the germline V gene, CDR1 is SGHRS and CDR2 is YFSETQ. V lost 7 bases and J lost 2, with 15 bases in between. The CDR3 loop is CASSPGVPNTEAFF. The CDR3 DNA reads as TGCGCCAGCTCCCCCGGGGTTCCAAACACTGAAGCTTTCTTT.

V usage is TRBV19 and J usage is TRBJ1-6, with D possibly TRBD1 on 5 matching bases. Germline-derived CDR1 and CDR2 are LNHDA and SQIVND (reference sequence). The CDR3 has 17 residues. V was clipped by 3 bases and J by 4 bases, with 16 bases between them. The CDR3 DNA reads TGTGCCAGTAGTATGGAGGGAATCGGGGCTTATAATTCACCCCTCCACTTT. This sequence encodes CASSMEGIGAYNSPLHF.

The chain uses TRBV2 and TRBJ1-6; tentatively, D is TRBD1 (6 bases). The CDR3 contains 15 residues. Germline V gene lookup returns CDR1 SNHLY and CDR2 FYNNEI. Between the trimmed V and J ends, which lost 6 bases and 7 bases, there was a span of 16 bases. The CDR3 nucleotides are TGTGCCAGCAGGGCGACAGGCTGGGGAAATTCACCCCTCCACTTT. It translates to CASRATGWGNSPLHF.

The V gene is TRBV2, the J gene TRBJ1-5; tentatively, D is TRBD1 (5 bases). Germline values: CDR1 SNHLY, CDR2 FYNNEI. Trimming removed 4 bases from V and 6 bases from J, with 10 bases in between. The CDR3 covers 13 residues. CDR3 nucleotide sequence: TGTGCCAGCAGTGTTCGGGGCGGTCAGCCCCAGCATTTT. Its protein product is CASSVRGGQPQHF.

The V and J genes are TRBV5-8 and TRBJ2-5, with D unresolved. In germline, CDR1 is SGHTS, CDR2 YDEGEE. Deletions cut 0 bases from V and 6 bases from J, with 9 bases between. The CDR3 is made up of 13 amino acids. CDR3: CASSLDREQTQYF. The CDR3 DNA is TGTGCCAGCAGCTTGGATAGGGAACAGACCCAGTACTTC.

The gene calls are TRBV6-6 and TRBJ1-4; D remains unclear. CDR1 and CDR2 from the germline V gene are MNHNY and SVGAGI (reference sequence). The V end was cut by 0 bases, the J end by 0 bases, with 5 bases between. This CDR3 is built from 15 residues. CDR3 sequence: CASSYSVATNEKLFF. The CDR3 DNA reads as TGTGCCAGCAGTTACTCGGTGGCAACTAATGAAAAACTGTTTTTT.

This sequence joins TRBV28 and TRBJ1-5; 9 nucleotides agree with TRBD1. The V segment lost 5 bases and the J segment 6 bases; nucleotides outside the gene matches: 5. The CDR3 consists of 14 residues. Germline V CDR1 and CDR2: MDHEN, SYDVKM. The CDR3 region has the DNA TGTGCCAGCAGTCCAGGACAGGGGAGTCAGCCCCAGCATTTT. Translating it yields CASSPGQGSQPQHF.

This chain links TRBV25-1 with TRBJ2-7; 7 bases match TRBD1. V was clipped by 4 bases and J by 5 bases; unmatched bases: 5. The CDR3 is made up of 13 amino acids. Looked up from germline, CDR1 is MGHDK and CDR2 is SYGVNS. The CDR3 region has the DNA TGTGCCAGCAGTGTTTTTCAGGGGGACGAGCAGTACTTC. This gives the protein CASSVFQGDEQYF.

The chain recombines TRBV7-3 with TRBJ2-3; 7 nucleotides align to TRBD2. CDR3 length: 15 residues. Per germline, CDR1 SGHTA and CDR2 FQGTGA. V lost 1 base and J lost 6; bases outside the gene matches: 7. CDR3 DNA: TGTGCCAGCAGCTTAAGCAGCGGGGCGAGGGATACGCAGTATTTT. Its translation is CASSLSSGARDTQYF.

The chain links TRBV7-2 to TRBJ2-1; the match to TRBD1 covers 9 bases. J lost 6 bases, V lost 5 bases, and 8 bases had no gene match. Looked up from germline, CDR1 is SGHTA and CDR2 is FQGNSA. This CDR3 is 15 amino acids long. The CDR3 spells CASSDTGGIRNEQFF. CDR3 DNA sequence: TGTGCCAGCAGCGATACAGGGGGCATCCGCAATGAGCAGTTCTTC.

The chain joins TRBV10-1 to TRBJ1-1; D is undetermined. There are 12 residues in the CDR3. CDR1 WNHNN and CDR2 SYGVQD come from the germline V gene (reference sequence). The ends were cut back, 2 bases at V and 5 bases at J, with 6 bases in the middle. CDR3 in DNA: TGCGCCAGCAGTGAGGGGTTAACTGAAGCTTTCTTT. This codes for CASSEGLTEAFF.

The count of this clone is one. The genes are TRBV28 and TRBJ2-7; no reliable D call. The V gene's germline CDR1 is MDHEN and CDR2 SYDVKM. Trimming removed 5 bases from V and 0 bases from J, with 5 bases in between. The CDR3 runs to 12 residues. The CDR3 is CASSPLSYEQYF. The CDR3 DNA sequence: TGTGCCAGCAGTCCCCTCTCCTACGAGCAGTACTTC.

This clone was picked up one time. The chain carries TRBV7-9 and TRBJ1-1; D is ambiguous. Trimming cost V 7 bases and J 2 bases, with 17 bases left between them. This CDR3 spans 15 amino acids. Germline V gives CDR1 SEHNR, CDR2 FQNEAQ (reference sequence). This chain's CDR3 is CASTEVRVLNTEAFF. In DNA, the CDR3 is TGTGCCAGCACCGAGGTCCGGGTCCTCAACACTGAAGCTTTCTTT.